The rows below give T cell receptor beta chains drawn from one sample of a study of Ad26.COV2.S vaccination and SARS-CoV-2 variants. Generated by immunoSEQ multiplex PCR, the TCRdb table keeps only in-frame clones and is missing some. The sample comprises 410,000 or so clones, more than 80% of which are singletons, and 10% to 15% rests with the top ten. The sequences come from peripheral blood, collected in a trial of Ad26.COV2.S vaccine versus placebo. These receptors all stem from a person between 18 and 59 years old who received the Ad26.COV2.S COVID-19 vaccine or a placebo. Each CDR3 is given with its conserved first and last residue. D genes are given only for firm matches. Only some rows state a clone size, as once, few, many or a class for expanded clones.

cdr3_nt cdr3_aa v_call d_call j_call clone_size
TGTGCCTGGCGTGGGGGACCAACCTACGAGCAGTACTTC CAWRGGPTYEQYF TRBV30 NA TRBJ2-7 NA
TGTGCCAGCAGCCAAGGATCAGCGGGGATTAACAATGAGCAGTTCTTC CASSQGSAGINNEQFF TRBV3-1/TRBV3-2 TRBD2 TRBJ2-1 NA
TGTGCCAGCAGCAAACAGGGGTACACTGAAGCTTTCTTT CASSKQGYTEAFF TRBV7-2 TRBD1 TRBJ1-1 once
TGTGCCACCAGTGACCGGGACACTTATAACAATGAGCAGTTCTTC CATSDRDTYNNEQFF TRBV24-1 NA TRBJ2-1 once
TGTGCCAGCAGCTTGGAGGGACAGCACAATGAGCAGTTCTTC CASSLEGQHNEQFF TRBV13 NA TRBJ2-1 NA
TGTGCCAGTAGTGGGGGCGGGAGCTCCTACAATGAGCAGTTCTTC CASSGGGSSYNEQFF TRBV19 NA TRBJ2-1 NA
TGTGCCAGCAGCGACAATGGAGGGCTCCAAGAGACCCAGTACTTC CASSDNGGLQETQYF TRBV7-9 NA TRBJ2-5 NA
TGTGCCAGCAGCTTAGTCCTCGGGACAGGGGGCGGGCGGGGCTACACCTTC CASSLVLGTGGGRGYTF TRBV7-2 TRBD1 TRBJ1-2 NA
TGTGCCAGTAGTATAAGGGTAGCCCGCGGTCCCGATCAGCCCCAGCATTTT CASSIRVARGPDQPQHF TRBV19 NA TRBJ1-5 NA
TGTGCCAGCAGCAGAACCGGGACAGCGAGGACCGGGGAGCTGTTTTTT CASSRTGTARTGELFF TRBV3-1/TRBV3-2 TRBD1 TRBJ2-2 NA
TGTGCCAGTAGTATAGATAGCGGGAGGCCATCCTACAATGAGCAGTTCTTC CASSIDSGRPSYNEQFF TRBV19 TRBD2 TRBJ2-1 NA
TGTGCCAGCAGCGGGACAGGGGAAGTGGTACCGAACACTGAAGCTTTCTTT CASSGTGEVVPNTEAFF TRBV9 TRBD1 TRBJ1-1 NA
TGTGCCAGCACCGGGACAGGGGGCTCTGAAGCTTTCTTT CASTGTGGSEAFF TRBV12-3/TRBV12-4 TRBD1 TRBJ1-1 NA
TGCAGTGCTAGTGCTAGCATCTACAATGAGCAGTTCTTC CSASASIYNEQFF TRBV20-1 NA TRBJ2-1 NA
TGTGCTAGTGGTTTGGTCACCGGGGAGCTGTTTTTT CASGLVTGELFF TRBV12-5 NA TRBJ2-2 NA
TGTGCCAGCAGCTTAGAAGGGGGGAGGGTGAACACTGAAGCTTTCTTT CASSLEGGRVNTEAFF TRBV7-2 NA TRBJ1-1 NA
TGTGCCTCCAGGGCCTCGGACAGGGGCGGCTATGGCTACACCTTC CASRASDRGGYGYTF TRBV30 TRBD1 TRBJ1-2 NA
TGTGCCAGCAGTTACGCGGGGGCTGGTGGGGCCAACGTCCTGACTTTC CASSYAGAGGANVLTF TRBV6-2/TRBV6-3 NA TRBJ2-6 NA
TGTGCCAGCAGCTTAGGCGAAAACTACGAGCAGTACTTC CASSLGENYEQYF TRBV11-3 NA TRBJ2-7 NA
TGTGCCAGCAGCCGAACCGGGACATTCGCTTTCTTT CASSRTGTFAFF TRBV7-2 NA TRBJ1-1 few
TGTGCCAGCTGCCACCGGAACTACAATGAGCAGTTCTTC CASCHRNYNEQFF TRBV6-2/TRBV6-3 NA TRBJ2-1 NA
TGTGCCAGCAACTCCGGGCCGAGGAGGGAGAGCTCCTACGAGCAGTACTTC CASNSGPRRESSYEQYF TRBV7-9 NA TRBJ2-7 NA
TGTGCCAGCAGTTACTCGTACGGGTCCGAGCAGTACTTC CASSYSYGSEQYF TRBV6-5 NA TRBJ2-7 NA
TGTGCCAGCAGTTTTACGGGGTACGGTGAGCAGTTCTTC CASSFTGYGEQFF TRBV28 NA TRBJ2-1 NA
TGTGCCAGCAGTCGTAGAATCACCGGGGAGCTGTTTTTT CASSRRITGELFF TRBV12-3/TRBV12-4 NA TRBJ2-2 NA
TGTGCCAGCATTTGGGGAGGTTCTGGAAACACCATATATTTT CASIWGGSGNTIYF TRBV2 NA TRBJ1-3 few
TGTGCCAGCAGCTTAGCTCAGGCCTTCTATGGCTACACCTTC CASSLAQAFYGYTF TRBV7-9 NA TRBJ1-2 NA
TGTGCCAGCAGCTTAAGCGTTCTAGCGGGAGGTTTGAATGAGCAGTTCTTC CASSLSVLAGGLNEQFF TRBV7-2 TRBD2 TRBJ2-1 once
TGTGCCAGCAGTGAAGGACAGCATAGCACAGATACGCAGTATTTT CASSEGQHSTDTQYF TRBV6-1 NA TRBJ2-3 NA
TGCAGCGTTTTTGGGGGGACCCTCAATGAGCAGTTCTTC CSVFGGTLNEQFF TRBV29-1 NA TRBJ2-1 NA
TGTGCCAGCAGCTACGAGAAAGGGGGACCCGCTGAAGCTTTCTTT CASSYEKGGPAEAFF TRBV25-1 NA TRBJ1-1 NA
TGTGCCTGGAGTGGGAGCTGGGGGCAGCCCCAGCATTTT CAWSGSWGQPQHF TRBV30 NA TRBJ1-5 NA
TGTGCCAGCAGTCGTGGGCGGGAACCTTCCGGCTATGGCTACACCTTC CASSRGREPSGYGYTF TRBV28 NA TRBJ1-2 NA
TGTGCCAGCAGGGATCCCGGGACCCTAGGCTATGGCTACACCTTC CASRDPGTLGYGYTF TRBV2 NA TRBJ1-2 NA
TGTGCCAGCAGTGACTCGTTGAGGGGGAATTGGTTACATCGCAATCAGCCCCAGCATTTT CASSDSLRGNWLHRNQPQHF TRBV6-4 NA TRBJ1-5 NA
TGTGCCAGTAGTATATCCGGGACCCAAAATGAAAAACTGTTTTTT CASSISGTQNEKLFF TRBV19 NA TRBJ1-4 NA
TGTGCCAGCAGCCAATTGGGACAGGGTGGTAACACCATATATTTT CASSQLGQGGNTIYF TRBV7-6 TRBD1 TRBJ1-3 NA
TGTGCCAGCAGTCCCCCTAGGAGGGCTAGCGGGCGCCAAGAGACCCAGTACTTC CASSPPRRASGRQETQYF TRBV28 TRBD2 TRBJ2-5 NA
TGCGCCAGCAGCCTAGCGGCACGGACGAACACTGAAGCTTTCTTT CASSLAARTNTEAFF TRBV4-3 NA TRBJ1-1 NA
TGCAGTGCCAGAATACAAGAGGGCTACACCTTC CSARIQEGYTF TRBV20-1 NA TRBJ1-2 NA